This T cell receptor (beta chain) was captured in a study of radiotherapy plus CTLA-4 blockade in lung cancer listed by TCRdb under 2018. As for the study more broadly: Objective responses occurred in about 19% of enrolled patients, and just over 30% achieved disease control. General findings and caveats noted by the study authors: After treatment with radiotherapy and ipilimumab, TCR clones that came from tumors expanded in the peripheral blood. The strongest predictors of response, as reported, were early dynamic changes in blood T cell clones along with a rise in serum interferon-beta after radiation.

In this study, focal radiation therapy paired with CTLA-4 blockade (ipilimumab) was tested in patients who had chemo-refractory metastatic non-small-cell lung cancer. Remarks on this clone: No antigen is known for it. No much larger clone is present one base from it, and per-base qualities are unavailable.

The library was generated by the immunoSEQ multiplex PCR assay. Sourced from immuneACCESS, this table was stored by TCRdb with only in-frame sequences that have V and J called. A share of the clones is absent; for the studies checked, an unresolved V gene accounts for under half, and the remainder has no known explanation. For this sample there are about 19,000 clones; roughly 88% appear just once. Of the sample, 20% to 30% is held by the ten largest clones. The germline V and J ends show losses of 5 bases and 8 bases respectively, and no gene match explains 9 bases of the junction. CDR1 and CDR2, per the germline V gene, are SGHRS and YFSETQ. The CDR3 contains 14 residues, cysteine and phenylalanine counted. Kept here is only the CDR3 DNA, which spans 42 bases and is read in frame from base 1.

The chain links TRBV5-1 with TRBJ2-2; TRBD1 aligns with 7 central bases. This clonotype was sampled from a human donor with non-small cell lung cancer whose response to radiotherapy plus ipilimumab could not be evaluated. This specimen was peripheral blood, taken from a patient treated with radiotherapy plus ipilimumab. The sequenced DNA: TGCGCCAGCAGAGATGACAGGGTTATTGGGGAGCTGTTTTTT. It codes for CASRDDRVIGELFF.